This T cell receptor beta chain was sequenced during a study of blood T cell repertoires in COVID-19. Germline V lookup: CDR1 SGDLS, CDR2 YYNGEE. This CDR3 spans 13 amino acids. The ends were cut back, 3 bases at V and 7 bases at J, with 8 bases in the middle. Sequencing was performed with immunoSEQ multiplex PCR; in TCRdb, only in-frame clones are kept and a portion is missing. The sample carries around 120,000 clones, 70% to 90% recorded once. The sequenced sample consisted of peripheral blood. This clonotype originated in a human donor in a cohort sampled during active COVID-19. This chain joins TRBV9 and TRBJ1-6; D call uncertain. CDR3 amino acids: CASSATENSPLHF. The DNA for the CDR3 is TGTGCCAGCAGCGCCACCGAGAATTCACCCCTCCACTTT.